The clone carrying this TCR beta chain was observed many times. The data derive from a study of T cells of healthy individuals. V lost 2 bases, J lost 7 bases, and 4 bases stayed unmatched. CDR1 LNHDA and CDR2 SQIVND come from the germline V gene (reference sequence). The CDR3 extends over 15 amino acids. TCRdb used MiXCR to reprocess the 5' RACE reads, holding one entry per CDR3 protein. The sample includes 95,000 to 100,000 distinct CDR3 sequences, 17% of them seen just once. This TCR derives from a human donor in good health. The genes are TRBV19 and TRBJ2-2, with 10 bases that match TRBD2. CDR3: CASSITSGVGGELFF. The CDR3 coding sequence is TGTGCCAGTAGTATAACTAGCGGGGTTGGCGGGGAGCTGTTTTTT.